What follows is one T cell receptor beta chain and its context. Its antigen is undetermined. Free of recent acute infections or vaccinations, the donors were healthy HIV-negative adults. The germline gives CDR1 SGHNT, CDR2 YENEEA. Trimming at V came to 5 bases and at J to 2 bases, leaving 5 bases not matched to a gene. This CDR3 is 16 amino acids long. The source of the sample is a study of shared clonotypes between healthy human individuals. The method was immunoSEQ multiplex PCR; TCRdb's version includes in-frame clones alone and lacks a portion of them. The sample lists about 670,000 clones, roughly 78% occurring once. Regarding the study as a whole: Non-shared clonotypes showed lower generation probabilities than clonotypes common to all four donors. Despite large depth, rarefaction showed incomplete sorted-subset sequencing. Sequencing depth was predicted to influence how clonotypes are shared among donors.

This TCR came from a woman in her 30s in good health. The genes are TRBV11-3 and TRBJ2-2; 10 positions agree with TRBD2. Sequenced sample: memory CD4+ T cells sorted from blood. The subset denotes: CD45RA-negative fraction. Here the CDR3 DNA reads TGTGCCAGCAGCCGAAGCGGGGGGGCAAACACCGGGGAGCTGTTTTTT. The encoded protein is CASSRSGGANTGELFF.